The source of this T cell receptor beta chain is a study of shared clonotypes between healthy human individuals. Germline loops: CDR1 SGHRS, CDR2 YFSETQ. V lost 0 bases to trimming and J lost 6 bases; unmatched junction nucleotides: 7. CDR3 length equals 16 residues. The count of this clone is one. The data were produced by immunoSEQ multiplex PCR, yet TCRdb's version contains in-frame clones alone and is incomplete. Among under 1 million clones listed, approximately 96% were seen once. The naive CD8 fraction comprised CD45RO-negative cells positively selected for CCR7 and excluded terminally differentiated effector memory CD45RA+ cells.

The clonotype comes from a man aged 30-40 years in good health. The chain links TRBV5-1 to TRBJ2-1, with 9 bases that match TRBD2. Sequencing was performed on naive CD8+ T cells sorted from blood. The CDR3 coding sequence is TGCGCCAGCAGCTTGGGGGTGGCGGGAGGGATCAATGAGCAGTTCTTC. It yields the protein CASSLGVAGGINEQFF. The whole variable domain, remainder taken from reference TRBV5-1 and TRBJ2-1, is KAGVTQTPRYLIKTRGQQVTLSCSPISGHRSVSWYQQTPGQGLQFLFEYFSETQRNKGNFPGRFSGRQFSNSRSEMNVSTLELGDSALYLCASSLGVAGGINEQFFGPGTRLTVL.